These T cell receptor beta chains were read from a single sample in a study of regulatory T cells in long-lasting Graves disease. TCRdb called the multiplex PCR reads again in MiXCR, with one record for every CDR3 protein. Of about 560,000 distinct CDR3 sequences listed, about 15% were seen once; the top ten hold around 11%. These data are also associated with another study on T cells in Graves' hyperthyroidism and ophthalmopathy.

Source: peripheral blood mononuclear cells (PBMCs), taken at new diagnosis, from a patient treated with antithyroid drugs. The receptor set was obtained from a man aged 18 to 30 with Graves disease. Both conserved end residues are part of each CDR3. The D gene is left open where the match is weak. Part of the rows lack a size; the others show once, few, many or a class for expanded clones.

TRBD1	TRBV5-1	16	.	TRBJ1-4	CASRPGQGVSNEKLFF	TGCGCCAGCAGACCGGGACAGGGTGTGAGTAATGAAAAACTGTTTTTT
TRBD1	TRBV6-2/TRBV6-3	14	many	TRBJ1-1	CASSLQGAPSEAFF	TGTGCCAGCAGTTTACAGGGGGCGCCTAGTGAAGCTTTCTTT
TRBD1	TRBV6-5	16	few	TRBJ1-4	CASSSQTGTGREKLFF	TGTGCCAGCAGTTCTCAAACCGGGACAGGGCGTGAAAAACTGTTTTTT
TRBD1	TRBV20-1	15	many	TRBJ2-3	CSGRPAGQGADTQYF	TGCAGTGGACGGCCTGCAGGACAGGGGGCGGATACGCAGTATTTT
.	TRBV2	13	.	TRBJ2-7	CASYSDIDYEQYF	TGTGCCTCGTACTCGGACATCGACTACGAGCAGTACTTC
TRBD1	TRBV5-5	15	few	TRBJ1-2	CASSLRQGLGYGYTF	TGTGCCAGCAGCTTGCGACAGGGTCTAGGCTATGGCTACACCTTC
.	TRBV6-5	15	many	TRBJ1-1	CASSYSPAMNTEAFF	TGTGCCAGCAGTTACTCTCCAGCGATGAACACTGAAGCTTTCTTT
.	TRBV30	15	many	TRBJ2-1	CAWSVRGSFYNEQFF	TGTGCCTGGAGTGTACGTGGGAGTTTCTACAATGAGCAGTTCTTC
.	TRBV11-2	13	many	TRBJ2-3	CASSPLSTDTQYF	TGTGCCAGCAGTCCACTAAGCACAGATACGCAGTATTTT
TRBD1	TRBV5-1	14	.	TRBJ1-1	CASSRTGRSAEAFF	TGCGCCAGCAGCCGGACAGGGAGGAGCGCTGAAGCTTTCTTT
TRBD2	TRBV4-2	18	.	TRBJ2-1	CASSQGGVVIAGSDEQFF	TGTGCCAGCAGCCAAGGGGGAGTTGTAATAGCGGGAAGCGATGAGCAGTTCTTC
.	TRBV5-1	15	many	TRBJ1-6	CASSLAQPYNSPLHF	TGCGCCAGCAGCTTGGCTCAACCCTATAATTCACCCCTCCACTTT